This passage covers 27 T cell receptor beta chains from one sample sequenced in a study of blood T cell repertoires in COVID-19. The protocol was immunoSEQ multiplex PCR, while the TCRdb copy is restricted to in-frame clones and leaves out a portion. The sample includes a few hundred thousand clones, roughly 90% of them seen just once. Sample: peripheral blood. The receptors originated from a man in his 60s who had recovered from COVID-19.

V gene TRBV2 combines with J gene TRBJ2-4; TRBD1 is a possible D gene (6 bases). Trimming shortened V by 6 bases and J by 1 base, and 13 bases separated the two germline ends. The V gene's germline CDR1 is SNHLY and CDR2 FYNNEI. This CDR3 has 15 amino acids. Here the CDR3 reads CASRGVTGAKNIQYF. Here the CDR3 DNA reads TGTGCCAGCAGGGGGGTCACAGGGGCCAAAAACATTCAGTACTTC.

This clone was seen just once. The identical CDR3 is also encoded by other nucleotide sequences in the sample. The J gene is TRBJ1-5, the V gene TRBV11-2, with TRBD1 matching over 8 bases. CDR3 length: 15 residues. Germline assignment: CDR1 SGHAT and CDR2 FQNNGV. The J segment lost 1 base and the V segment lost 2 bases, leaving 1 base of the junction unmatched. The CDR3 nucleotides read TGTGCCAGCAGCTTAACAGGGGGAAGCAATCAGCCCCAGCATTTT. Residues: CASSLTGGSNQPQHF. The variable domain in full, with the rest retrieved from reference TRBV11-2 and TRBJ1-5, is EAGVAQSPRYKIIEKRQSVAFWCNPISGHATLYWYQQILGQGPKLLIQFQNNGVVDDSQLPKDRFSAERLKGVDSTLKIQPAKLEDSAVYLCASSLTGGSNQPQHFGDGTRLSIL.

The CDR3 nucleotides read TGTGCCAGCAGCACGGACGGGAATAATGAAAAACTGTTTTTT. Residues: CASSTDGNNEKLFF. The chain links TRBV11-1 to TRBJ1-4; no clear D. V lost 5 bases to trimming and J lost 4 bases, with 11 bases between them. The germline gives CDR1 SGHAT, CDR2 FQDESV (reference sequence). This CDR3 comprises 14 residues.

The chain combines TRBV6-5 with TRBJ2-7; TRBD2 agrees at 8 bases. With V trimmed by 6 bases and J by 1 base, 8 bases remained unmatched. Germline V lookup: CDR1 MNHEY, CDR2 SVGAGI. The CDR3 is 15 amino acids. The CDR3 coding sequence is TGTGCCAGCAGCCAGCCGGGGGGGCTTTCCTACGAGCAGTACTTC. This encodes CASSQPGGLSYEQYF.

The chain combines TRBV28 with TRBJ1-2; no clear D gene. CDR3 length: 11 residues. The V gene lost 6 bases and the J gene lost 1 base, with 3 bases spanning the gap. From germline, CDR1 is MDHEN and CDR2 SYDVKM. The CDR3 DNA is TGTGCCAGCAGCATTAACTATGGCTACACCTTC. It specifies CASSINYGYTF.

The chain couples TRBV6-5 to TRBJ2-7, with 8 bases lining up with TRBD1. The CDR3 runs to 15 residues. From germline, CDR1 is MNHEY and CDR2 SVGAGI. J gave up 3 bases and V 4 bases, and 8 bases lay outside the gene matches. The CDR3 loop reads CASSSPGQVFYEQYF. For the CDR3, the DNA is TGTGCCAGCAGTTCTCCGGGACAGGTCTTCTACGAGCAGTACTTC.

This clone appeared a single time. The chain is built from TRBV30 and TRBJ1-4; TRBD1 aligns across 8 bases. V lost 2 bases, J lost 8 bases, and 4 bases stayed unmatched. The germline CDR1 and CDR2 sequences are GTSNPN and SVGIG (reference sequence). This CDR3 contains 13 residues. CDR3 nucleotide sequence: TGTGCCTGGAGTCGGACAGGGAGCGAAAAACTGTTTTTT. Its translation: CAWSRTGSEKLFF. Based on the CDR3 plus reference TRBV30 and TRBJ1-4, the full variable domain is SQTIHQWPATLVQPVGSPLSLECTVEGTSNPNLYWYRQAAGRGLQLLFYSVGIGQISSEVPQNLSASRPQDRQFILSSKKLLLSDSGFYLCAWSRTGSEKLFFGSGTQLSVL.

The rearrangement links TRBV6-4 to TRBJ1-4; TRBD1 aligns across 7 bases. The germline V gene encodes CDR1 MRHNA and CDR2 SNTAGT. The CDR3 length is 18 residues. Germline trimming cut 5 bases from V and 7 bases from J; bases unmatched to any gene: 19. The CDR3 sequence: CASSLQVNDRDCIEKLFF. The CDR3 DNA reads TGTGCCAGCAGTCTACAAGTAAATGACAGGGATTGTATTGAAAAACTGTTTTTT.

The chain couples TRBV5-1 to TRBJ2-7, with TRBD2 identical over 13 bases. V shed 7 bases and J 3 bases; nucleotides not matched to a gene: 4. CDR1 SGHRS and CDR2 YFSETQ come from the germline V gene. This CDR3 contains 14 residues. The CDR3 DNA follows: TGCGCCAGCGGCGGACTAGCGGGGGACTACGAGCAGTACTTC. Translated, it gives CASGGLAGDYEQYF.

The chain combines TRBV19 with TRBJ1-1; 7 bases align to TRBD1. Germline V gene data show CDR1 as LNHDA and CDR2 as SQIVND (reference sequence). The CDR3 is 15 residues long. V was pared by 7 bases and J by 0 bases, with 8 bases of the junction left unmatched. The CDR3 region has the DNA TGTGCCAGTACTACTCGACAGGGCCTGAACACTGAAGCTTTCTTT. It codes for CASTTRQGLNTEAFF.

The V gene is TRBV13, the J gene TRBJ2-1; D is possibly TRBD1 (6 bases). Germline-derived CDR1 and CDR2 are PRHDT and FYEKMQ (reference sequence). The CDR3 sequence is 15 residues long. The ends were cut back, 7 bases at V and 4 bases at J, with 17 bases in the middle. CDR3 residues: CASTLLGGQYNEQFF. In DNA form, the CDR3 reads TGTGCCAGCACCCTACTTGGGGGCCAATACAATGAGCAGTTCTTC.

This CDR3 reads CASSTNTGFVFF. The CDR3 DNA follows: TGTGCCAGCAGCACGAATACAGGGTTTGTTTTCTTC. The V gene is TRBV12-3 or TRBV12-4, the J gene TRBJ2-1, with D possibly being TRBD1 (6 bases). The CDR3 spans 12 residues. V was trimmed by 6 bases and J by 16 bases, leaving 19 bases between them.

The V gene is TRBV7-9, the J gene TRBJ1-3; D gene ambiguous. Per the germline V gene, CDR1 is SEHNR and CDR2 is FQNEAQ (reference sequence). The CDR3 length is 19 residues. Trimming left V 3 bases short and J 0 bases short, with 21 bases between. CDR3 region: CASSLGGFRTLSSGNTIYF. The CDR3 bases are TGTGCCAGCAGCTTGGGAGGTTTTCGGACCCTGAGCTCTGGAAACACCATATATTTT.

The genes are TRBV5-4 and TRBJ2-3, with D perhaps TRBD1 (6 bases). The CDR3 runs to 14 residues. Germline assignment: CDR1 SGHNT and CDR2 YYREEE (reference sequence). The V and J ends lost 6 bases and 2 bases respectively, with 13 bases between them. The CDR3 region has the DNA TGTGCCAGCACCTCGAAGGGGGACACAGATACGCAGTATTTT. This encodes CASTSKGDTDTQYF.

The rearrangement joins TRBV27 to TRBJ1-4, with D possibly matching TRBD1 (6 bases). The V end lost 3 bases, the J end lost 5 bases, and 10 bases lay between the germline ends. The germline V gene has CDR1 MNHEY and CDR2 SMNVEV (reference sequence). This CDR3 is built from 14 residues. The CDR3: CASSFQGTNEKLFF. The CDR3 DNA reads TGTGCCAGCAGTTTCCAGGGGACAAATGAAAAACTGTTTTTT. Full variable domain (outside the CDR3, taken from reference TRBV27 and TRBJ1-4): EAQVTQNPRYLITVTGKKLTVTCSQNMNHEYMSWYRQDPGLGLRQIYYSMNVEVTDKGDVPEGYKVSRKEKRNFPLILESPSPNQTSLYFCASSFQGTNEKLFFGSGTQLSVL.

V and J are TRBV4-1 and TRBJ2-7; 11 bases are a match to TRBD1. The junction had 10 bases not matched to a gene; V was cut back by 1 base and J by 5 bases. The CDR3 extends over 17 amino acids. Germline-derived CDR1 and CDR2 are MGHRA and YSYEKL. Written as DNA, the CDR3 is TGCGCCAGCAGCCAAGTTGGGACAGGGGGTCCCCGGGACGAGCAGTACTTC. Translating gives CASSQVGTGGPRDEQYF.

The genes are TRBV4-1 and TRBJ2-3; 8 positions agree with TRBD1. J lost 3 bases, V lost 0 bases, and 8 bases had no gene match. CDR3 length equals 17 residues. CDR1 MGHRA and CDR2 YSYEKL come from the germline V gene. The CDR3 DNA follows: TGCGCCAGCAGCCAAGATGGGGCAGGGGGCGAAACAGATACGCAGTATTTT. Its translation: CASSQDGAGGETDTQYF.

This chain uses TRBV15 with TRBJ2-7; 7 bases fit TRBD2. This CDR3 spans 15 amino acids. Germline loops: CDR1 LNHNV, CDR2 YYDKDF (reference sequence). Trimming removed 0 bases from V and 2 bases from J; junction bases left unmatched: 4. DNA of the CDR3: TGTGCCACCAGCAGAGATCCCGGGGGGACCTACGAGCAGTACTTC. It yields the protein CATSRDPGGTYEQYF.

The V gene is TRBV18, the J gene TRBJ1-5, with TRBD1 identical over 10 bases. CDR3 size: 16 residues. With V trimmed by 1 base and J by 2 bases, 2 bases remained unmatched. The germline CDR1 and CDR2 sequences are KGHSH and LQKENI. This chain's CDR3 is CASSPLGTGGNQPQHF. DNA of the CDR3: TGTGCCAGCTCACCACTCGGGACAGGGGGCAATCAGCCCCAGCATTTT.

J is TRBJ1-2 and V is TRBV19; possible D gene TRBD1, 6 bases. Trimming took off 5 bases at V and 2 bases at J, with 12 bases between the two ends. The germline gives CDR1 LNHDA, CDR2 SQIVND (reference sequence). This CDR3 region has 14 residues. The CDR3 region is CASSLSRGNYGYTF. The DNA for the CDR3 is TGTGCCAGTAGTCTAAGTAGGGGGAACTATGGCTACACCTTC.

V gene TRBV6-5 combines with J gene TRBJ2-7; a possible D gene is TRBD2 (6 bases). This CDR3 comprises 13 residues. V lost 4 bases and J 7 bases, leaving 14 bases between the germline ends. Germline V CDR1 and CDR2: MNHEY, SVGAGI. The CDR3 DNA reads TGTGCCAGCAGTTCCGGGACTCTCATGGAGCAGTACTTC. Its translation is CASSSGTLMEQYF.

The chain couples TRBV3-1 (or the pseudogene TRBV3-2) to TRBJ2-3; D remains ambiguous. The CDR3 loop spans 12 amino acids. V lost 3 bases and J lost 5, with 6 bases in between. Germline V gene data show CDR1 as LGHDT and CDR2 as YNNKEL (reference sequence). CDR3: CASSHTLDTQYF. In DNA form, the CDR3 reads TGTGCCAGCAGCCACACTTTAGATACGCAGTATTTT.

This rearrangement joins TRBV7-7 to TRBJ2-2, with D tentatively TRBD2 (6 bases). The CDR3 is 12 amino acids. V lost 4 bases to trimming and J lost 11 bases, with 11 bases between them. Germline V lookup: CDR1 SSHAT, CDR2 FNYEAQ (reference sequence). CDR3 nucleotide sequence: TGTGCCAGCAGCTCCGCGGGGTCAGAGCTGTTTTTT. Its protein product is CASSSAGSELFF. Together with reference TRBV7-7 and TRBJ2-2, the CDR3 gives the full variable domain: GAGVSQSPRYKVTKRGQDVTLRCDPISSHATLYWYQQALGQGPEFLTYFNYEAQPDKSGLPSDRFSAERPEGSISTLTIQRTEQRDSAMYRCASSSAGSELFFGEGSRLTVL.

The V gene is TRBV9, the J gene TRBJ1-3; TRBD1 matches 7 bases. Trimming at V came to 1 base and at J to 0 bases, leaving 4 bases not matched to a gene. The CDR3 consists of 16 residues. The germline V gene encodes CDR1 SGDLS and CDR2 YYNGEE. The CDR3 spells CASSVSGGSSGNTIYF. The DNA of the CDR3 is TGTGCCAGCAGCGTATCAGGGGGAAGCTCTGGAAACACCATATATTTT.

The chain recombines TRBV12-3 or TRBV12-4 with TRBJ1-3; D is undetermined. V was clipped by 10 bases and J by 1 base, with 11 bases between them. This CDR3 has 13 amino acids. The CDR3 nucleotides are TGTGCCATTAATTCGGGGTCTGGAAACACCATATATTTT. Encoded protein: CAINSGSGNTIYF.

This rearrangement joins TRBV25-1 to TRBJ2-5; TRBD1 might be the D (5 bases). Germline V gives CDR1 MGHDK, CDR2 SYGVNS. With 8 bases removed from V and 2 bases from J, the gap between germline ends came to 18 bases. This CDR3 is 15 amino acids long. The CDR3 coding sequence is TGTGCCAGCGCGCCCATTGGGGCAGCACAAGAGACCCAGTACTTC. The encoded protein is CASAPIGAAQETQYF.

The chain is built from TRBV2 and TRBJ2-7; D ambiguous. Germline-derived CDR1 and CDR2 are SNHLY and FYNNEI. CDR3 length: 14 residues. The V gene lost 8 bases and the J gene lost 2 bases, with 16 bases spanning the gap. The CDR3, as DNA: TGTGCCAGCCGATTCGGAACGGCGGCCTACGAGCAGTACTTC. Translating gives CASRFGTAAYEQYF.